The 22 T cell receptor beta chains given below trace back to one sample, sequenced in a study of CD8+CD57+ T cells in acquired aplastic anemia. The study profiled TCR beta VDJ and CDR3 using genomic DNA as template. TCRdb reprocessed the reads via MiXCR and lists one record per CDR3 protein. The table lists more than 150,000 distinct CDR3 sequences, just over 45% of them singletons, with about 2.9% in the top ten. The sequenced sample was sorted CD4+, CD8+, or CD8+CD57+ T cells (not recorded which) from PBMCs. The receptors were gathered from a human donor in good health.

This clonotype was counted at least ten times. The chain carries TRBV20-1 and TRBJ2-7; 15 nucleotides agree with TRBD2. CDR1 and CDR2 from the germline V gene are DFQATT and SNEGSKA (reference sequence). The CDR3 extends over 18 amino acids. The ends lost 3 bases at V and 4 bases at J; junction bases unmatched: 13. As DNA, the CDR3 is TGCAGTGCTAGTGGACCAGGGGGGACTAGCGGGAGGAGGTACGAGCAGTACTTC. Translating it yields CSASGPGGTSGRRYEQYF.

The chain uses TRBV19 and TRBJ1-5; D uncertain. CDR1 is LNHDA and CDR2 is SQIVND in the germline V gene (reference sequence). V lost 6 bases to trimming and J lost 2 bases, with 14 bases between them. There are 15 residues in the CDR3. The CDR3: CASSTGGRGNQPQHF. CDR3 DNA: TGTGCCAGTAGCACGGGCGGGAGGGGCAATCAGCCCCAGCATTTT.

The chain uses TRBV11-2 and TRBJ1-5; 8 bases line up with TRBD1. Germline loops: CDR1 SGHAT, CDR2 FQNNGV. CDR3 length: 16 residues. Trimming took 5 bases from V and 2 from J; bases not matched to a gene: 8. CDR3 DNA: TGTGCCAGCAGCGGCCGGACAGGGAAAGGCAATCAGCCCCAGCATTTT. Protein product: CASSGRTGKGNQPQHF.

Only a few counts were recorded for this clonotype. The chain combines TRBV6-1 with TRBJ1-5, with no clear D. The V and J ends lost 3 bases and 0 bases respectively, with 9 bases between them. Germline CDR1 is MNHNS and CDR2 is SASEGT. CDR3 length equals 15 residues. CDR3 loop: CASSDSAGSNQPQHF. The CDR3 DNA follows: TGTGCCAGCAGTGATTCCGCCGGTAGCAATCAGCCCCAGCATTTT.

A few counts support this clonotype. This CDR3 is CASGDRSSYEQYF. DNA of the CDR3: TGTGCCTCTGGGGACCGCAGCTCCTACGAGCAGTACTTC. The chain carries TRBV9 and TRBJ2-7; D may be TRBD1 or TRBD2 (5 bases each). Germline loops: CDR1 SGDLS, CDR2 YYNGEE. The CDR3 covers 13 residues. Trimming took off 10 bases at V and 0 bases at J, with 14 bases between the two ends.

The sample holds many counts of this clonotype. The V gene is TRBV7-2, the J gene TRBJ1-2, with a possible D match to TRBD1 (6 bases). Germline-derived CDR1 and CDR2 are SGHTA and FQGNSA. CDR3 length: 13 amino acids. V was trimmed by 1 base and J by 6 bases, leaving 9 bases between them. The CDR3 DNA reads as TGTGCCAGCAGCTTAGACAGGGATGATGGCTACACCTTC. Amino acid sequence: CASSLDRDDGYTF.

In its sample, this clonotype was seen many times. This chain links TRBV29-1 with TRBJ2-2; 7 bases are a match to TRBD1. Germline V gives CDR1 SQVTM, CDR2 ANQGSEA. The CDR3 sequence is 14 residues long. The junction had 7 bases not matched to a gene; V was cut back by 6 bases and J by 3 bases. CDR3 amino acids: CSVVKQGYTGELFF. The CDR3 nucleotides are TGCAGCGTCGTAAAACAGGGGTACACCGGGGAGCTGTTTTTT.

The genes are TRBV29-1 and TRBJ2-3; D remains unclear. Germline V gives CDR1 SQVTM, CDR2 ANQGSEA. V gave up 5 bases and J gave up 8 bases, with 14 bases separating them. The CDR3 loop spans 12 amino acids. CDR3 in DNA: TGCAGCGTTCCCCTAGGTGTGGGTACGCAGTATTTT. This encodes CSVPLGVGTQYF.

As for this clonotype: The CDR3 ends on some other residue instead of the conserved phenylalanine or tryptophan, so this is likely a read error. The chain joins TRBV2 to TRBJ1-1, with D perhaps TRBD1 (5 bases). CDR1 is SNHLY, CDR2 FYNNEI, per germline. This CDR3 has 13 residues. V shed 4 bases and J shed 10 bases, with 16 bases lying between them. The CDR3 sequence: CASSGGAPNGAFS. The CDR3 coding sequence is TGTGCCAGCAGTGGCGGGGCCCCGAATGGAGCTTTCTCT.

V usage is TRBV7-9 and J usage is TRBJ2-7; no firm D call. Looked up from germline, CDR1 is SEHNR and CDR2 is FQNEAQ (reference sequence). The CDR3 length is 15 residues. V was trimmed by 5 bases and J by 0 bases, leaving 14 bases between them. The DNA of the CDR3 is TGTGCCAGCAGCCTTGATTCTATCAGCTCCTACGAGCAGTACTTC. This gives the protein CASSLDSISSYEQYF.

This clonotype was recorded at least ten times. The V call is TRBV2, the J call TRBJ1-2; D perhaps matches TRBD1 (5 bases). The V end was cut by 2 bases, the J end by 8 bases, with 15 bases between. The CDR3 runs 14 residues. Germline CDR1 is SNHLY and CDR2 is FYNNEI. CDR3 coding DNA: TGTGCCAGCAGTGAAACCTTCAGGGAGCAGGGCTACACCTTC. It codes for CASSETFREQGYTF.

With regard to this clonotype: Just one base apart from a much larger clone, this may be a read error. The chain uses TRBV12-3 or TRBV12-4 and TRBJ2-2; no firm D call. CDR3 length: 16 residues. V dropped 3 bases and J dropped 2 bases, with 13 bases sitting between them. As DNA, the CDR3 is TGTGCCAGCAGTTTCTTTCCGAGAGTAAACACCGGGGAGCTGTTTTTT. Encoded protein: CASSFFPRVNTGELFF.

The chain couples TRBV29-1 to TRBJ2-3; D gene uncertain. CDR1 and CDR2 from the germline V gene are SQVTM and ANQGSEA. The CDR3 runs 15 residues. Trimming cost V 4 bases and J 2 bases, with 16 bases left between them. The CDR3 is CSVVTENLDTDTQYF. CDR3 bases: TGCAGCGTTGTGACCGAAAATCTAGACACAGATACGCAGTATTTT.

This clonotype was found once. The chain joins TRBV4-1 to TRBJ1-6; unclear D gene. V was trimmed by 5 bases and J by 2 bases, leaving 10 bases between them. Germline V lookup: CDR1 MGHRA, CDR2 YSYEKL. The CDR3 consists of 15 residues. This CDR3 is CASSSDLTYNSPLHF. CDR3 nucleotide sequence: TGCGCCAGCAGCTCGGACCTAACCTATAATTCACCCCTCCACTTT.

The chain joins TRBV7-3 to TRBJ2-3; D is ambiguous. The CDR3 extends over 13 amino acids. V was clipped by 2 bases and J by 2 bases, with 5 bases between them. Per germline, CDR1 SGHTA and CDR2 FQGTGA. In DNA, the CDR3 is TGTGCCAGCAGCTTAGTCCCCACAGATACGCAGTATTTT. It codes for CASSLVPTDTQYF.

In this sample, this clonotype turned up many times. The rearrangement uses TRBV5-4 and TRBJ1-1, with a possible D match to TRBD1 (5 bases). CDR3 length: 15 residues. Trimming left V 4 bases short and J 4 bases short, with 17 bases between. Looked up from germline, CDR1 is SGHNT and CDR2 is YYREEE (reference sequence). The CDR3 loop is CASSLGGGAVTEAFF. In DNA, the CDR3 is TGTGCCAGCAGCCTGGGTGGAGGGGCGGTCACTGAAGCTTTCTTT.

Only one count was recorded for this clonotype. The genes are TRBV2 and TRBJ2-7, with D possibly TRBD2 on 7 matching bases. Germline V gene sequence: CDR1 SNHLY, CDR2 FYNNEI. CDR3 length: 14 residues. Deletions cut 3 bases from V and 0 bases from J, with 9 bases between. The CDR3 here is CASSDRGASYEQYF. The CDR3 region has the DNA TGTGCCAGCAGTGATCGGGGGGCCTCCTACGAGCAGTACTTC.

This clonotype was observed at least ten times. Relative to the germline gene, one junction end is altered; a read error may explain this. This chain connects TRBV7-3 to TRBJ1-1; 9 bases are shared with TRBD1. CDR1 and CDR2 (germline): SGHTA, FQGTGA. The CDR3 is 15 residues long. The CDR3 protein is CASSITGGADTEAFF. The CDR3 DNA is TGTGCCAGCAGCATAACAGGGGGCGCGGATACTGAAGCTTTCTTT.

In this sample, this clonotype turned up once. The germline gene is not matched at one end of the junction; a read error may be the cause. This chain joins TRBV19 and TRBJ1-2; 8 nucleotides align to TRBD1. Germline V gene lookup returns CDR1 LNHDA and CDR2 SQIVND (reference sequence). This CDR3 has 14 amino acids. The CDR3 DNA sequence: TGCAGTGCTACCCCCGGGACAGGCAGAAGGGGCTACACCTTC. Translated, it gives CSATPGTGRRGYTF. The full variable domain, with the rest looked up from reference TRBV19 and TRBJ1-2, is DGGITQSPKYLFRKEGQNVTLSCEQNLNHDAMYWYRQDPGQGLRLIYYSQIVNDFQKGDIAEGYSVSREKKESFPLTVTSAQKNPTAFYLCSATPGTGRRGYTFGSGTRLTVV.

Of note for this clonotype: Possible read error: a much larger clone is one base away. V is TRBV2 and J is TRBJ2-7, with 7 bases that match TRBD1. The V and J ends lost 2 bases and 0 bases, in that order; junction bases with no gene match: 4. Per the germline V gene, CDR1 is SNHLY and CDR2 is FYNNEI. The CDR3 has 15 residues. The CDR3 DNA reads as TGTGCCAGCAGTGAACGGGGACAGTCCTCCTACGAGCAGTACTTC. Protein sequence: CASSERGQSSYEQYF.

The chain uses TRBV7-3 and TRBJ2-7; D is undetermined. Germline V gene sequence: CDR1 SGHTA, CDR2 FQGTGA. Trimming left V 5 bases short and J 3 bases short, with 11 bases between. The CDR3 totals 13 residues. As DNA, the CDR3 is TGTGCCAGCAGCGATGGGAAGATCTACGAGCAGTACTTC. It yields the protein CASSDGKIYEQYF.

This clonotype was recorded at least ten times. This chain links TRBV29-1 with TRBJ1-1, with no clear D. The CDR3 consists of 14 residues. The germline CDR1 and CDR2 sequences are SQVTM and ANQGSEA. Between the trimmed V and J ends, which lost 0 bases and 0 bases, there was a span of 8 bases. CDR3 nucleotides: TGCAGCGTTGAAGATAACAGACTGAACACTGAAGCTTTCTTT. This codes for CSVEDNRLNTEAFF.